This T cell receptor (beta chain) emerged from a study of molecular identifiers for immune sequencing clone quantification. TCRdb re-derived calls from the PCR reads in MiXCR, one entry per CDR3 protein. This table holds about 630,000 distinct CDR3 sequences, 25% found once. The CDR3 length is 15 residues. Germline V CDR1 and CDR2: MNHNY, SVGAGI (reference sequence). Unmatched junction bases numbered 7, after V lost 0 bases and J lost 5 bases. In regard to this clonotype: Its antigen is undetermined.

Study-wide results and limits: Over 97% of CMV-specific effector molecules, but under 1% of naive ones, were in clones above 20 copies.

The V call is TRBV6-6, the J call TRBJ2-7, with TRBD2 matching over 7 bases. The clonotype was recovered from a human donor in good health. Some libraries in this study had Jurkat cell RNA spiked in. The source material was naive CD8+ T cells from blood, with Jurkat cell RNA spiked in. Subset described: FACS-sorted CD8+CD4-CCR7+CD45RA+ naive T cells. The DNA of the CDR3 is TGTGCCAGCAGTTACTCCAGCGGGGCCCTCGACGAGCAGTACTTC. Residues: CASSYSSGALDEQYF.